Listed below are T cell receptor beta chains from one sample, sequenced in a study of T cells in Graves' hyperthyroidism and ophthalmopathy. TCRdb recomputed calls from the multiplex PCR reads with MiXCR, one row per CDR3 protein. This sample has about 840,000 distinct CDR3 sequences, with roughly 40% found just once. The sequencing input was blood. Receptors were obtained from a man between 18 and 35 years old with Graves' hyperthyroidism. Both conserved end residues are part of each CDR3. The order of the fields is J gene, V gene, D gene, clone size, CDR3 DNA, CDR3 protein. D genes are given only for firm matches. Size is omitted from some rows. Given values are once, few, many or a class for expanded clones.

j_call: TRBJ1-5; v_call: TRBV19; d_call: TRBD1; clone_size: few; cdr3_nt: TGTGCCAGTAGTATAGATCCCAGGGGGCGCGGTCAGCCCCAGCATTTT; cdr3_aa: CASSIDPRGRGQPQHF
j_call: TRBJ1-6; v_call: TRBV15; d_call: .; clone_size: .; cdr3_nt: TGTGCCACCAGCTTGTGGGAGAGTTCACCCCTCCACTTT; cdr3_aa: CATSLWESSPLHF
j_call: TRBJ2-7; v_call: TRBV13; d_call: .; clone_size: .; cdr3_nt: TGTGCCAGCAGTTTATGGGGGGACCACGAGCAGTACTTC; cdr3_aa: CASSLWGDHEQYF
j_call: TRBJ1-4; v_call: TRBV20-1; d_call: TRBD1; clone_size: .; cdr3_nt: TGCAGTGCAGGGGGCACTAATGAAAAACTGTTTTTT; cdr3_aa: CSAGGTNEKLFF
j_call: TRBJ1-2; v_call: TRBV5-1; d_call: .; clone_size: .; cdr3_nt: TGCGCCAGCAGCCTGGGAATGGGCTATGGCTACACCTTC; cdr3_aa: CASSLGMGYGYTF
j_call: TRBJ2-6; v_call: TRBV29-1; d_call: .; clone_size: many; cdr3_nt: TGCAGCGCCGAGGCGAGCTCTGGGGCCAACGTCCTGACTTTC; cdr3_aa: CSAEASSGANVLTF
j_call: TRBJ1-4; v_call: TRBV7-9; d_call: .; clone_size: few; cdr3_nt: TGTGCCAGCAGCTTCGCCTCGGGGGGGGAAAAACTGTTTTTT; cdr3_aa: CASSFASGGEKLFF
j_call: TRBJ2-7; v_call: TRBV7-2; d_call: .; clone_size: .; cdr3_nt: TGTGCCAGCAGCTTAGATGCGGGCTCCGAGCAGTACTTC; cdr3_aa: CASSLDAGSEQYF
j_call: TRBJ1-5; v_call: TRBV7-6; d_call: .; clone_size: many; cdr3_nt: TGTGCCAGCAGCCCAGGATTGGGAGGCAATCAGCCCCAGCATTTT; cdr3_aa: CASSPGLGGNQPQHF
j_call: TRBJ2-7; v_call: TRBV7-9; d_call: TRBD1; clone_size: few; cdr3_nt: TGTGCCAGCAGCCTTCGGGGGACAGGTGACTACTACGAGCAGTACTTC; cdr3_aa: CASSLRGTGDYYEQYF
j_call: TRBJ2-7; v_call: TRBV7-2; d_call: .; clone_size: many; cdr3_nt: TGTGCCAGCAGCTTAAGTCCTGCCTCCTACGAGCAGTACTTC; cdr3_aa: CASSLSPASYEQYF
j_call: TRBJ1-5; v_call: TRBV4-1; d_call: .; clone_size: .; cdr3_nt: TGCGCCAGCAGCCTCGGACAAACCGGCAATCAGCCCCAGCATTTT; cdr3_aa: CASSLGQTGNQPQHF
j_call: TRBJ1-5; v_call: TRBV15; d_call: .; clone_size: once; cdr3_nt: TGTGCCACCAGCAGAGATCTTGCAGGGGATCAGCCCCAGCATTTT; cdr3_aa: CATSRDLAGDQPQHF